These 20 T cell receptor beta chains were all obtained from the same sample, sequenced in a study of CD8 T cells in ankylosing spondylitis. TCRdb redid the calling of the 5' RACE reads with MiXCR, one entry per CDR3 protein. The top ten hold roughly a tenth of the sample, which has under 400,000 distinct CDR3 sequences, about 9.9% seen once. Sequencing input: blood, either unsorted or a sorted T cell fraction (not recorded which). The receptors come from a female donor with ankylosing spondylitis or in good health (not recorded which).

V usage is TRBV12-3 or TRBV12-4 and J usage is TRBJ1-2, with a tentative D call TRBD1 (6 bases). V was trimmed by 6 bases and J by 3 bases, leaving 14 bases between them. This CDR3 comprises 14 residues. For the CDR3, the DNA is TGTGCCAGCAGCTCCCGGACAGCGGACTATGGCTACACCTTC. Translating gives CASSSRTADYGYTF.

The sample holds many counts of this clonotype. The chain employs TRBV6-5 and TRBJ1-3, with D perhaps TRBD1 (5 bases). The CDR3 spans 13 residues. Trimming removed 4 bases at V and 4 bases at J, with 8 bases between. Germline V CDR1 and CDR2: MNHEY, SVGAGI. The CDR3 spells CASSFAGGNTIYF. The DNA of the CDR3 is TGTGCCAGCAGTTTCGCAGGGGGAAACACCATATATTTT.

In its sample, this clonotype was seen many times. The gene calls are TRBV5-1 and TRBJ1-4; 7 bases map to TRBD1. The CDR3 contains 13 residues. The germline V gene encodes CDR1 SGHRS and CDR2 YFSETQ. The ends lost 1 base at V and 6 bases at J; junction bases unmatched: 0. The CDR3 protein is CASSLTGDEKLFF. CDR3 in DNA: TGCGCCAGCAGCTTGACAGGGGATGAAAAACTGTTTTTT.

The chain links TRBV5-1 to TRBJ2-2; D gene uncertain. V shed 4 bases and J shed 5 bases, with 12 bases lying between them. Germline lookup yields CDR1 SGHRS and CDR2 YFSETQ. The CDR3 covers 14 residues. As DNA, the CDR3 is TGCGCCAGCAGCCTGACGCGGTGGACCGGGGAGCTGTTTTTT. Translating gives CASSLTRWTGELFF.

This clonotype was picked up many times. This chain uses TRBV9 with TRBJ1-3, with no clear D. CDR1 and CDR2 (germline): SGDLS, YYNGEE. The V end lost 3 bases, the J end lost 4 bases, and 5 bases lay between the germline ends. This CDR3 has 12 amino acids. The CDR3 sequence is CASSAQGNTIYF. CDR3 DNA sequence: TGTGCCAGCAGCGCCCAGGGAAACACCATATATTTT.

This clonotype was detected ten times or more. The chain links TRBV5-1 to TRBJ2-3, with 13 positions matching TRBD2. This CDR3 is 18 amino acids long. The ends lost 4 bases at V and 2 bases at J; junction bases unmatched: 10. Germline V gene lookup returns CDR1 SGHRS and CDR2 YFSETQ. For the CDR3, the DNA is TGCGCCAGCAGCACCGGACTAGCGGGGGCCCCGGCCACAGATACGCAGTATTTT. It encodes CASSTGLAGAPATDTQYF. The variable domain in full, completed from reference TRBV5-1 and TRBJ2-3, reads KAGVTQTPRYLIKTRGQQVTLSCSPISGHRSVSWYQQTPGQGLQFLFEYFSETQRNKGNFPGRFSGRQFSNSRSEMNVSTLELGDSALYLCASSTGLAGAPATDTQYFGPGTRLTVL.

This clonotype was counted ten times or more. The chain carries TRBV29-1 and TRBJ2-3; no reliable D call. From germline, CDR1 is SQVTM and CDR2 ANQGSEA. The CDR3 is 12 amino acids. With 5 bases removed from V and 1 base from J, the gap between germline ends came to 7 bases. CDR3 amino acids: CSVSKGTDTQYF. CDR3 bases: TGCAGCGTTTCCAAGGGCACAGATACGCAGTATTTT.

At least ten counts were recorded for this clonotype. This rearrangement joins TRBV4-3 to TRBJ2-1, with a weak D call TRBD2 (8 bases). Trimming shortened V by 3 bases and J by 5 bases, and 17 bases separated the two germline ends. Germline loops: CDR1 LGHNA, CDR2 YSLEER. The CDR3 is 16 amino acids. The CDR3 sequence: CASSHNFGRGHNEQFF. CDR3 in DNA: TGCGCCAGCAGCCACAACTTCGGGAGGGGGCACAATGAGCAGTTCTTC.

The J gene is TRBJ1-1, the V gene TRBV7-9; unclear D gene. From germline, CDR1 is SEHNR and CDR2 FQNEAQ (reference sequence). Between the trimmed V and J ends, which lost 5 bases and 2 bases, there was a span of 12 bases. CDR3 length equals 14 residues. The CDR3 here is CASSPISSNTEAFF. The CDR3 coding sequence is TGTGCCAGCAGCCCGATCAGCAGTAACACTGAAGCTTTCTTT.

This clonotype was counted at least ten times. V is TRBV10-3 and J is TRBJ2-5; D is uncertain. With 1 base removed from V and 5 bases from J, the gap between germline ends came to 11 bases. This CDR3 spans 14 amino acids. CDR1 and CDR2 (germline): ENHRY, SYGVKD. DNA for the CDR3: TGTGCCATCAGTGAGTTCGAGTTCCCTGAGACCCAGTACTTC. This sequence encodes CAISEFEFPETQYF.

The chain employs TRBV12-3 or TRBV12-4 and TRBJ1-5, with 8 bases aligning to TRBD1. The end of the DNA fits TRBJ2-3 better, so the J call may be wrong. This CDR3 has 16 amino acids. The CDR3 is CASSRQGPHNNQPQYF. The CDR3 DNA follows: TGTGCCAGCAGTCGACAGGGGCCTCATAACAATCAGCCCCAGTATTTT.

This clonotype was seen repeatedly, ten times or more. This rearrangement joins TRBV20-1 to TRBJ2-7; possibly TRBD2 for D (5 bases). Trimming stripped 3 bases from V and 3 bases from J, with 12 bases between. Germline V gene data show CDR1 as DFQATT and CDR2 as SNEGSKA (reference sequence). This CDR3 region has 13 residues. CDR3: CSARSGTYYEQYF. The CDR3 region has the DNA TGCAGTGCTAGGAGCGGAACTTACTACGAGCAGTACTTC.

The chain recombines TRBV20-1 with TRBJ1-5; no definite D call. There are 15 residues in the CDR3. Germline loops: CDR1 DFQATT, CDR2 SNEGSKA (reference sequence). Trimming removed 3 bases from V and 6 bases from J, with 18 bases in between. The CDR3 reads CSASLWEVVPQPQHF. CDR3 DNA: TGCAGTGCTAGCCTATGGGAGGTCGTCCCTCAGCCCCAGCATTTT.

Notes on this clonotype: Just one base apart from a much larger clone, this may be a read error. This sequence joins TRBV5-1 and TRBJ2-3; no clear D. Trimming cost V 6 bases and J 0 bases, with 14 bases left between them. Germline CDR1 reads SGHRS; CDR2 reads YFSETQ. The CDR3 has 15 residues. The CDR3 protein is CASTGRTASTDTQYF. As DNA, the CDR3 is TGCGCCAGCACCGGTAGGACCGCTAGCACAGATACGCAGTATTTT.

In its sample, this clonotype was seen many times. V usage is TRBV20-1 and J usage is TRBJ2-1, with 12 bases matching TRBD2. Germline CDR1 is DFQATT and CDR2 is SNEGSKA (reference sequence). This CDR3 contains 14 residues. Germline trimming cut 4 bases from V and 9 bases from J; bases unmatched to any gene: 7. The CDR3 region has the DNA TGCAGTGCTATAGGACTAGCGGGGACCGGTGAGCAGTTCTTC. This gives the protein CSAIGLAGTGEQFF.

This clonotype was counted at least ten times. The genes are TRBV5-1 and TRBJ2-2; D ambiguous. Deletions cut 0 bases from V and 6 bases from J, with 15 bases between. The CDR3 sequence is 16 residues long. Germline V gene lookup returns CDR1 SGHRS and CDR2 YFSETQ. The CDR3 here is CASSLDLTVLSGELFF. CDR3 DNA sequence: TGCGCCAGCAGCTTGGATTTGACTGTTCTGTCCGGGGAGCTGTTTTTT.

This clonotype was seen a few times. The chain recombines TRBV27 with TRBJ2-6; possible D gene TRBD2, 6 bases. Germline lookup yields CDR1 MNHEY and CDR2 SMNVEV (reference sequence). The CDR3 is 14 amino acids. The ends were cut back, 10 bases at V and 0 bases at J, with 10 bases in the middle. The DNA for the CDR3 is TGTGCCACCATGCGGGACTCTGGGGCCAACGTCCTGACTTTC. This codes for CATMRDSGANVLTF.

This clonotype has ten or more counts. The chain recombines TRBV12-3 or TRBV12-4 with TRBJ1-2; no reliable D call. Deletions cut 5 bases from V and 3 bases from J, with 13 bases between. The CDR3 length is 14 residues. The CDR3 coding sequence is TGTGCCAGCAGTCACGGAAGGGTATACTATGGCTACACCTTC. Protein sequence: CASSHGRVYYGYTF.

This clonotype was counted ten times or more. V and J are TRBV20-1 and TRBJ1-2; D is perhaps TRBD1 (6 bases). The germline V gene has CDR1 DFQATT and CDR2 SNEGSKA (reference sequence). This CDR3 contains 13 residues. The V and J ends lost 3 bases and 10 bases respectively, with 18 bases between them. CDR3 coding DNA: TGCAGTGCTAGGACAGGACAGCGTCTTGACTACACCTTC. It translates to CSARTGQRLDYTF.

This clonotype was recorded many times. This chain uses TRBV9 with TRBJ2-3; 9 bases fit TRBD1. Looked up from germline, CDR1 is SGDLS and CDR2 is YYNGEE. V was pared by 3 bases and J by 2 bases, with 4 bases of the junction left unmatched. This CDR3 has 15 residues. CDR3 in DNA: TGTGCCAGCAGCGGGGGACAGGGCATCACAGATACGCAGTATTTT. Translation gives CASSGGQGITDTQYF. The full variable domain, its missing parts supplied by reference TRBV9 and TRBJ2-3, is DSGVTQTPKHLITATGQRVTLRCSPRSGDLSVYWYQQSLDQGLQFLIQYYNGEERAKGNILERFSAQQFPDLHSELNLSSLELGDSALYFCASSGGQGITDTQYFGPGTRLTVL.